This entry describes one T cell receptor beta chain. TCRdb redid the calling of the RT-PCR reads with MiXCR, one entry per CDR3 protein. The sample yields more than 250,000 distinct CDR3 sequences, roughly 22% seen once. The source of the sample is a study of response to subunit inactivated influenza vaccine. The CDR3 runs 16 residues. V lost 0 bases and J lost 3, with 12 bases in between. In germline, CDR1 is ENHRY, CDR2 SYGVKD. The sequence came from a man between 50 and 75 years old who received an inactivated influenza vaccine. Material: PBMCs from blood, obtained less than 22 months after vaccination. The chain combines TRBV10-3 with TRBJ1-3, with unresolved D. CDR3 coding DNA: TGTGCCATCAGTGAGTCTAGGACGACCCGTGGAAACACCATATATTTT. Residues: CAISESRTTRGNTIYF.